A single sample is the source of the 29 T cell receptor beta chains below, sequenced in a study of molecular identifiers for immune sequencing clone quantification (dated by TCRdb to 2017 to 2018). The library was generated by PCR. The instrument was a NextSeq 500. TCRdb passed the public sequencing reads through fastp at Q25 and MiXCR, retaining productive beta sequences. Rows with a matching CDR3 protein are joined into one entry that keeps the most common DNA and genes. Within this sample are a few hundred thousand distinct CDR3 sequences, with 24% of them counted one time only. Jointly, the top ten make up about 0.7% of the sample. Material: naive CD8+ T cells from blood, with Jurkat cell RNA spiked in. This sample's cell subset or site label indicates: FACS-sorted CD8+CD4-CCR7+CD45RA+ naive T cells. These receptors were obtained from a human donor in good health. Some libraries in this study had Jurkat cell RNA spiked in.

J is TRBJ2-1 and V is TRBV12-3 or TRBV12-4; tentatively, D is TRBD1 or TRBD2 (5 bases each). V lost 3 bases and J lost 9, with 15 bases in between. CDR3 length equals 14 residues. The CDR3 coding sequence is TGTGCCAGCAGTTTCGGGACCCCCATGGGTGAGCAGTTCTTC. Protein: CASSFGTPMGEQFF.

This chain uses TRBV5-6 with TRBJ2-7; D may match TRBD1 or TRBD2 (5 bases each). The CDR3 totals 14 residues. Trimming cost V 4 bases and J 2 bases, with 13 bases left between them. Germline V gene sequence: CDR1 SGHDT, CDR2 YYEEEE. The CDR3 coding sequence is TGTGCCAGCAGCCCGGTGGGGGACCCCTACGAGCAGTACTTC. This encodes CASSPVGDPYEQYF.

The chain is built from TRBV6-2 or TRBV6-3 and TRBJ1-6, with D unresolved. This CDR3 region has 13 residues. Trimming took off 2 bases at V and 8 bases at J, with 7 bases between the two ends. Germline loops: CDR1 MNHEY, CDR2 SVGEGT. The CDR3 bases are TGTGCCAGCAGTTACGGGCCGGATTCACCCCTCCACTTT. It specifies CASSYGPDSPLHF.

The sample holds many counts of this clonotype. The genes are TRBV19 and TRBJ1-1; unclear D gene. V was cut by 3 bases and J by 1 base, with 6 bases left in between. CDR1 and CDR2 from the germline V gene are LNHDA and SQIVND (reference sequence). The length of the CDR3 is 13 residues. In DNA form, the CDR3 reads TGTGCCAGTAGTATCTGGAAGAACACTGAAGCTTTCTTT. This sequence encodes CASSIWKNTEAFF.

The chain uses TRBV6-4 and TRBJ1-1, with D perhaps TRBD1 (5 bases). The CDR3 is 14 residues long. Trimming took off 8 bases at V and 5 bases at J, with 18 bases between the two ends. CDR1 is MRHNA, CDR2 SNTAGT, per germline. The CDR3 sequence is CASRPPDRWTEAFF. DNA of the CDR3: TGTGCCAGCCGCCCGCCAGACAGATGGACTGAAGCTTTCTTT.

In its sample, this clonotype was seen a few times. The germline gene is not matched at one end of the junction; a read error may be the cause. The chain's CDR3 is CASSLGPHYGQYF. DNA for the CDR3: TGTGCCAGCAGTTTGGGTCCCCACTACGGGCAGTACTTC. This chain uses TRBV12-3 or TRBV12-4 with TRBJ2-7; no firm D call. The CDR3 has 13 amino acids.

This clonotype was counted many times. J is TRBJ2-7 and V is TRBV4-1; no clear D. Germline V gene data show CDR1 as MGHRA and CDR2 as YSYEKL. Trimming pared 6 bases from V and 3 bases from J, leaving 18 bases between. The length of the CDR3 is 15 residues. The CDR3 region is CASSLTQALFYEQYF. The DNA for the CDR3 is TGCGCCAGCAGTCTTACCCAGGCGCTATTCTACGAGCAGTACTTC.

This clonotype was observed a handful of times. V is TRBV12-5 and J is TRBJ2-3, with D perhaps TRBD1 or TRBD2 (5 bases each). V shed 6 bases and J shed 0 bases, with 16 bases lying between them. Germline V gene sequence: CDR1 LGHNT, CDR2 FRNRAP. The CDR3 loop spans 16 amino acids. This chain's CDR3 is CASGSPGTTSTDTQYF. CDR3 DNA sequence: TGTGCTAGTGGAAGCCCCGGGACGACTAGCACAGATACGCAGTATTTT. The whole variable domain, filled in from reference TRBV12-5 and TRBJ2-3, reads DARVTQTPRHKVTEMGQEVTMRCQPILGHNTVFWYRQTMMQGLELLAYFRNRAPLDDSGMPKDRFSAEMPDATLATLKIQPSEPRDSAVYFCASGSPGTTSTDTQYFGPGTRLTVL.

The rearrangement joins TRBV30 to TRBJ2-1; 11 nucleotides align to TRBD2. The V segment lost 4 bases and the J segment 4 bases; nucleotides outside the gene matches: 6. Per germline, CDR1 GTSNPN and CDR2 SVGIG (reference sequence). The CDR3 contains 15 residues. The CDR3 sequence: CAWTRLAGSYNEQFF. CDR3 DNA sequence: TGTGCCTGGACCCGACTAGCGGGGAGTTACAATGAGCAGTTCTTC.

This clonotype was seen at least ten times. V gene TRBV28 combines with J gene TRBJ1-5, with D maybe TRBD1 (6 bases). V was pared by 5 bases and J by 2 bases, with 31 bases between. The CDR3 is 21 residues long. Germline V gives CDR1 MDHEN, CDR2 SYDVKM. CDR3 nucleotides: TGTGCCAGCAGTCCGCTTTTTAATCTTCTCACGGGGGGCGGAGGCAATCAGCCCCAGCATTTT. Protein: CASSPLFNLLTGGGGNQPQHF.

Many counts were recorded for this clonotype. The chain recombines TRBV7-9 with TRBJ1-4; D unresolved. The V end lost 1 base, the J end lost 4 bases, and 13 bases lay between the germline ends. The CDR3 totals 16 residues. Looked up from germline, CDR1 is SEHNR and CDR2 is FQNEAQ (reference sequence). Here the CDR3 reads CASSLGQQENNEKLFF. The CDR3 bases are TGTGCCAGCAGCTTAGGTCAACAAGAGAATAATGAAAAACTGTTTTTT.

In its sample, this clonotype was seen a few times. The chain recombines TRBV30 with TRBJ1-1; no clear D. V was pared by 5 bases and J by 0 bases, with 7 bases between. This CDR3 region has 12 residues. Germline lookup yields CDR1 GTSNPN and CDR2 SVGIG (reference sequence). CDR3: CAWGEMNTEAFF. CDR3 bases: TGTGCCTGGGGGGAAATGAACACTGAAGCTTTCTTT.

Only a few counts were recorded for this clonotype. The chain employs TRBV4-1 and TRBJ2-7; D could derive from TRBD1 or TRBD2 (6 bases each). V lost 0 bases, J lost 1 base, and 13 bases lay in between. Germline CDR1 is MGHRA and CDR2 is YSYEKL. This CDR3 has 16 amino acids. CDR3 sequence reads: CASSQEGGLKSYEQYF. DNA of the CDR3: TGCGCCAGCAGCCAAGAAGGGGGGCTAAAGTCCTACGAGCAGTACTTC.

A remark on this clonotype: Mismatch with germline at one junction end may stem from a read error. The J gene is TRBJ1-1, the V gene TRBV12-3 or TRBV12-4; 9 nucleotides align to TRBD1. The CDR3 extends over 15 amino acids. CDR3 amino acids: CASSGQGKKNTEASF. CDR3 in DNA: TGTGCCAGCAGTGGACAGGGGAAAAAGAACACTGAAGCTTCCTTT.

This clonotype showed up just a few times. The gene calls are TRBV19 and TRBJ2-2, with a tentative D call TRBD2 (6 bases). The V end was cut by 1 base, the J end by 5 bases, with 8 bases between. Per the germline V gene, CDR1 is LNHDA and CDR2 is SQIVND (reference sequence). The CDR3 runs 14 residues. In DNA, the CDR3 is TGTGCCAGTAGTATAGGGGGAGGAACCGGGGAGCTGTTTTTT. The encoded protein is CASSIGGGTGELFF.

This clonotype was seen many times. The J gene is TRBJ2-7, the V gene TRBV6-1; 7 nucleotides match TRBD1. V lost 4 bases to trimming and J lost 7 bases; unmatched junction nucleotides: 10. The CDR3 loop spans 14 amino acids. Germline V gene sequence: CDR1 MNHNS, CDR2 SASEGT. DNA for the CDR3: TGTGCCAGCAGTGCCCCAGACAGGGTTTGGGAGCAGTACTTC. This gives the protein CASSAPDRVWEQYF.

For this clonotype: A clone one base away is much larger, so this may be a read error. This chain links TRBV29-1 with TRBJ2-7, with D possibly being TRBD1 or TRBD2 (5 bases each). Germline V CDR1 and CDR2: SQVTM, ANQGSEA. Trimming left V 4 bases short and J 4 bases short, with 14 bases between. The CDR3 contains 13 residues. CDR3 coding DNA: TGCAGCGTTGCCGGGGCCGCATTTTACGAGCAGTACTTC. Its translation is CSVAGAAFYEQYF.

This clonotype was seen at least ten times. This sequence joins TRBV12-3 or TRBV12-4 and TRBJ2-3; 10 nucleotides align to TRBD1. The CDR3 is 16 amino acids. With 6 bases clipped from V and 4 bases from J, the junction kept 10 bases outside the gene matches. CDR3: CASSSPWDRGADTQYF. As DNA, the CDR3 is TGTGCCAGCAGCTCGCCCTGGGACAGGGGAGCAGATACGCAGTATTTT.

For this clonotype: With a much larger clone just one base away, this may be a read error. This CDR3 is missing its conserved last phenylalanine or tryptophan, likely due to a read error. The V call is TRBV7-2, the J call TRBJ2-5; 11 bases line up with TRBD2. Germline loops: CDR1 SGHTA, CDR2 FQGNSA. The length of the CDR3 is 15 residues. The V gene end was trimmed by 5 bases and the J gene end by 1 base; junction bases not matched to a gene: 3. CDR3 in DNA: TGTGCCAGCAGCATTAGCGGGGGGGCCCAAGAGACCCAGTACTCC. It is translated as CASSISGGAQETQYS.

This clonotype showed up many times. V and J are TRBV3-1 and TRBJ2-2; D remains ambiguous. Trimming left V 8 bases short and J 3 bases short, with 4 bases between. CDR3 length: 11 amino acids. CDR1 and CDR2 (germline): LGHDT, YNNKEL (reference sequence). The CDR3 DNA is TGTGCCAGCTCCGACACCGGGGAGCTGTTTTTT. It specifies CASSDTGELFF.

In this sample, this clonotype turned up many times. The chain combines TRBV4-3 with TRBJ2-1, with a weak D call TRBD1 (6 bases). V lost 3 bases and J lost 9, with 9 bases in between. CDR3 length: 12 residues. Germline V gene data show CDR1 as LGHNA and CDR2 as YSLEER. CDR3 coding DNA: TGCGCCAGCAGCCATGCAGGGGTTGAGCAGTTCTTC. It codes for CASSHAGVEQFF.

This chain connects TRBV12-3 or TRBV12-4 to TRBJ1-2, with D perhaps TRBD1 (5 bases). Between the trimmed V and J ends, which lost 4 bases and 3 bases, there was a span of 15 bases. This CDR3 comprises 15 residues. The CDR3 nucleotides are TGTGCCAGCAGTTCCGGACGGGGGGATTACTATGGCTACACCTTC. As protein: CASSSGRGDYYGYTF.

On this clonotype itself: One end of the junction varies from germline; a read error may be responsible. The gene calls are TRBV3-1 and TRBJ2-7; 11 positions match TRBD2. CDR3 length: 15 amino acids. Germline CDR1 reads LGHDT; CDR2 reads YNNKEL (reference sequence). CDR3 sequence: CVSSPFGTSGYEQYF. The CDR3 DNA reads as TGTGTCAGCAGCCCTTTTGGGACTAGCGGCTACGAGCAGTACTTC.

This clonotype was counted a few times. This chain uses TRBV5-6 with TRBJ2-6; possibly TRBD1 for D (5 bases). This CDR3 has 16 residues. Germline lookup yields CDR1 SGHDT and CDR2 YYEEEE. V was cut by 2 bases and J by 0 bases, with 9 bases left in between. In DNA, the CDR3 is TGTGCCAGCAGCTTCCTGGGGCTCTCTGGGGCCAACGTCCTGACTTTC. Residues: CASSFLGLSGANVLTF. The whole variable domain, filled in from reference TRBV5-6 and TRBJ2-6, reads DAGVTQSPTHLIKTRGQQVTLRCSPKSGHDTVSWYQQALGQGPQFIFQYYEEEERQRGNFPDRFSGHQFPNYSSELNVNALLLGDSALYLCASSFLGLSGANVLTFGAGSRLTVL.

As regards this clonotype: A read error may explain this, as a much larger clone is one base away. This rearrangement joins TRBV19 to TRBJ2-2, with D maybe TRBD1 (6 bases). V was trimmed by 7 bases and J by 5 bases, leaving 11 bases between them. Germline CDR1 LNHDA, CDR2 SQIVND (reference sequence). This CDR3 comprises 13 residues. CDR3 bases: TGTGCCAGTACTCAGGGGTTTACCGGGGAGCTGTTTTTT. Its protein product is CASTQGFTGELFF.

This clonotype was recorded a few times. The rearrangement joins TRBV14 to TRBJ1-4, with TRBD1 matching 7 bases. CDR1 and CDR2 from the germline V gene are SGHDN and FVKESK. V trimming: 4 bases; J trimming: 7 bases; junction bases outside the gene matches: 12. The CDR3 is 16 residues long. CDR3 nucleotides: TGTGCCAGCAGCCCGCGACAGGGAAGGTTACGTGAAAAACTGTTTTTT. It specifies CASSPRQGRLREKLFF.

Comments on this clonotype: This clone may be a read error of a much larger clone one base away. The chain carries TRBV7-6 and TRBJ1-1, with D maybe TRBD1 (5 bases). Germline V gene lookup returns CDR1 SGHVS and CDR2 FNYEAQ. This CDR3 region has 15 residues. CDR3 residues: CASSWGDPTDSEALF. The CDR3 DNA is TGTGCCAGCAGCTGGGGGGATCCTACGGATTCTGAAGCTCTCTTT.

This clonotype showed up many times. The gene calls are TRBV30 and TRBJ1-1; D remains unclear. This CDR3 comprises 14 residues. Germline loops: CDR1 GTSNPN, CDR2 SVGIG (reference sequence). V gave up 0 bases and J gave up 5 bases, with 13 bases separating them. In DNA, the CDR3 is TGTGCCTGGAGTGTGGGAGTGGGCAAGACTGAAGCTTTCTTT. Translation: CAWSVGVGKTEAFF.

The chain links TRBV10-3 to TRBJ2-7, with 9 bases matching TRBD2. The CDR3 totals 16 residues. Germline CDR1 and CDR2: ENHRY and SYGVKD. V was pared by 0 bases and J by 4 bases, with 7 bases of the junction left unmatched. The CDR3 DNA sequence: TGTGCCATCAGTGAGTCCTTCGGGACTAGCCCTTACGAGCAGTACTTC. Encoded protein: CAISESFGTSPYEQYF.